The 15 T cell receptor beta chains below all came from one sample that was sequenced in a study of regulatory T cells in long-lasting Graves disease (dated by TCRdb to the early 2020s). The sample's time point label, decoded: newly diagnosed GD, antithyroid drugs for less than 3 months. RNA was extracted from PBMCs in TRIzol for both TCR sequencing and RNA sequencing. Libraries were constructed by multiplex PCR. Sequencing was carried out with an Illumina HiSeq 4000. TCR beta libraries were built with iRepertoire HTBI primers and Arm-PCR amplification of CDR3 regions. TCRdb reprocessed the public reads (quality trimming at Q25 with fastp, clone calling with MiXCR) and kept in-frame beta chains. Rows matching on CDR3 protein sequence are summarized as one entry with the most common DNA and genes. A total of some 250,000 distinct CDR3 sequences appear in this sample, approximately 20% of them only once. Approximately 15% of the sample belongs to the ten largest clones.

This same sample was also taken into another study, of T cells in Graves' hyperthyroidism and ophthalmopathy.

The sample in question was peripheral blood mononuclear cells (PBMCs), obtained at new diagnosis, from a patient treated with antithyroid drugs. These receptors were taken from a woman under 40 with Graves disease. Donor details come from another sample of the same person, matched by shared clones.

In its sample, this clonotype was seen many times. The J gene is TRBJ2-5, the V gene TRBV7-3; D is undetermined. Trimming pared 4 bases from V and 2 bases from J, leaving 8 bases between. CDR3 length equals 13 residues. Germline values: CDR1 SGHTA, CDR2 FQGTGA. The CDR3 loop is CASSSGRQETQYF. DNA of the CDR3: TGTGCCAGCAGCTCCGGACGGCAAGAGACCCAGTACTTC.

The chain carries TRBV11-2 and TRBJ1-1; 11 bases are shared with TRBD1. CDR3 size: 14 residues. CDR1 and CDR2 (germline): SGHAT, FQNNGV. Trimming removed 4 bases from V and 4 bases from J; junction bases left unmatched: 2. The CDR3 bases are TGTGCCAGCAGCTCCGGGACAGGGGGCACTGAAGCTTTCTTT. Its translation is CASSSGTGGTEAFF. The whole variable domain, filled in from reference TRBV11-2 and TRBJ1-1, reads EAGVAQSPRYKIIEKRQSVAFWCNPISGHATLYWYQQILGQGPKLLIQFQNNGVVDDSQLPKDRFSAERLKGVDSTLKIQPAKLEDSAVYLCASSSGTGGTEAFFGQGTRLTVV.

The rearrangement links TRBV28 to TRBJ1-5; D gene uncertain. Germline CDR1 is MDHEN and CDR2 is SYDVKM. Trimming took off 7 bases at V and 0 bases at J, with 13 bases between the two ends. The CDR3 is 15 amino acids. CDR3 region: CASTPQSSSNQPQHF. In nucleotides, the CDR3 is TGTGCCAGCACCCCCCAAAGCAGTAGCAATCAGCCCCAGCATTTT. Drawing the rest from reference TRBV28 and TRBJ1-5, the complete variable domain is DVKVTQSSRYLVKRTGEKVFLECVQDMDHENMFWYRQDPGLGLRLIYFSYDVKMKEKGDIPEGYSVSREKKERFSLILESASTNQTSMYLCASTPQSSSNQPQHFGDGTRLSIL.

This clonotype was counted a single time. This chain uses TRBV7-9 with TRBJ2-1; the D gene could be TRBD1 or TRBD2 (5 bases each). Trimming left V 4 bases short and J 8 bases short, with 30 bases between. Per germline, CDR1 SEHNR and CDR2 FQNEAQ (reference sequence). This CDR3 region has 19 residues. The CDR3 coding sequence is TGTGCCAGCAGCTCACATATCCCAATTCGTCGGGACCCGGACGATGAGCAGTTCTTC. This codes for CASSSHIPIRRDPDDEQFF.

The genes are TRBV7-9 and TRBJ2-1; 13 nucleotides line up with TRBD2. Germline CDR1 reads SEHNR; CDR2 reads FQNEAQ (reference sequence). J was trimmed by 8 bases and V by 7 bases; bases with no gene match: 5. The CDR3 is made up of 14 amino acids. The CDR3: CASKRTSGGHEQFF. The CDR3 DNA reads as TGTGCCAGCAAGAGGACTAGCGGGGGACATGAGCAGTTCTTC.

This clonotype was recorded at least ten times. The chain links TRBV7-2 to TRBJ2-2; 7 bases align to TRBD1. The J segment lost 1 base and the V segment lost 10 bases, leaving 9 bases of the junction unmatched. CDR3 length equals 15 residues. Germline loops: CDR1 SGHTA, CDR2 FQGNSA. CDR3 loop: CANSPRQGNTGELFF. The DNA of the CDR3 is TGTGCCAACTCACCCCGACAGGGGAACACCGGGGAGCTGTTTTTT.

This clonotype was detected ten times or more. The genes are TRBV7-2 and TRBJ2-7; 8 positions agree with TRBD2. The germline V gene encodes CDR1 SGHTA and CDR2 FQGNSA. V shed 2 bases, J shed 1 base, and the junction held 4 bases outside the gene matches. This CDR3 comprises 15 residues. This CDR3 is CASSLYPSGSYEQYF. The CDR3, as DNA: TGTGCCAGCAGCTTATATCCTAGCGGGTCCTACGAGCAGTACTTC.

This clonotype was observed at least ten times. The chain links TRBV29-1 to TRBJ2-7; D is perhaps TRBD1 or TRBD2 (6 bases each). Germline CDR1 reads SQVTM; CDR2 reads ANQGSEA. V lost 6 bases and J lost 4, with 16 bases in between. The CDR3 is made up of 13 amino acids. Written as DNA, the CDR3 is TGCAGCGTGCAGGGCGGGACACTTTACGAGCAGTACTTC. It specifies CSVQGGTLYEQYF.

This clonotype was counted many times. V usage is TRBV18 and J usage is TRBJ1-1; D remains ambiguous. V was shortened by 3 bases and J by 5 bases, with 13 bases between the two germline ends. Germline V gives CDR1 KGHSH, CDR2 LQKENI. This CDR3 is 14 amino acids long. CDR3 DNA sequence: TGTGCCAGCTCACCGAGGCCAGCGGGAACTGAAGCTTTCTTT. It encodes CASSPRPAGTEAFF.

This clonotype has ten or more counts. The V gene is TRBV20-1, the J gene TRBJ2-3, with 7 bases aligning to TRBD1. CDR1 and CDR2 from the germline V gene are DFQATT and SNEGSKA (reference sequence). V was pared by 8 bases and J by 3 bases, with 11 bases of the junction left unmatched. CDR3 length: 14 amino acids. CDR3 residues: CSPHDREWTDTQYF. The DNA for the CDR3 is TGCAGTCCCCATGACAGGGAATGGACAGATACGCAGTATTTT.

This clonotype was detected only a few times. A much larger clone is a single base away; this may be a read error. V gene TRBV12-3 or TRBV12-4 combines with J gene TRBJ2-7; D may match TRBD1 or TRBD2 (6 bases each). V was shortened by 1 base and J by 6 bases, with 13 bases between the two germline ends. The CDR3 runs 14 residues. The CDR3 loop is CASSLGGARGEQYF. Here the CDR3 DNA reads TGTGCCAGCAGTTTAGGGGGGGCTAGGGGCGAGCAGTACTTC.

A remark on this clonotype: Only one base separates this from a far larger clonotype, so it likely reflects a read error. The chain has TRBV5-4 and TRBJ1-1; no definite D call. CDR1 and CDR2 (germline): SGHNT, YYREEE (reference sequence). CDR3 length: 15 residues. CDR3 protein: CASSQEVGMNAEAFF. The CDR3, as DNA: TGTGCCAGCAGCCAAGAAGTGGGCATGAACGCTGAAGCTTTCTTT.

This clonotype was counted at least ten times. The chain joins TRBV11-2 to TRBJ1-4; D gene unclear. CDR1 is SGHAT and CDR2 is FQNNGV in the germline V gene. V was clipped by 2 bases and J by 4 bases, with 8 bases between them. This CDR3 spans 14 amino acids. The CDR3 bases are TGTGCCAGCAGCTTATCACAGTTTAATGAAAAACTGTTTTTT. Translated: CASSLSQFNEKLFF.

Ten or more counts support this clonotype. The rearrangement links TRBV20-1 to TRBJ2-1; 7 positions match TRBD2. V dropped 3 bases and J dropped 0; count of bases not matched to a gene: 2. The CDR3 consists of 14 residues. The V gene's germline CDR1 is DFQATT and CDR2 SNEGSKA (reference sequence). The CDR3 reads CSARRGSSYNEQFF. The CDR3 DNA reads TGCAGTGCTAGGCGGGGGAGCTCCTACAATGAGCAGTTCTTC.

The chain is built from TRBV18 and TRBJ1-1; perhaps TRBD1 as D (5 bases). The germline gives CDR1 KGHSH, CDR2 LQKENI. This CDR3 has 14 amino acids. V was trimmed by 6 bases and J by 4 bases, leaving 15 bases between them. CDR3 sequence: CASSASGGGTEAFF. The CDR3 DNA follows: TGTGCCAGCTCGGCTAGCGGGGGGGGCACTGAAGCTTTCTTT.